This TCR beta chain was recovered during a study of blood T cell repertoires in COVID-19. Across the whole study: The United States, Italy and Spain supplied acute and convalescent COVID-19 samples.

In the authors' workflow: Reference gene primers were amplified, and this amplification served to estimate nucleated cell counts. Only in-frame clones appear in the TCRdb table, and some are missing; sequencing was by immunoSEQ multiplex PCR. That table gives V, J and clone size, and the DNA gave D and trimming. The sample lists 200,000 to 300,000 clones, 83% occurring once. This CDR3 has 13 residues. V lost 10 bases and J 0 bases, leaving 12 bases between the germline ends. The germline V gene encodes CDR1 MNHEY and CDR2 SVGAGI. This clonotype was sampled from a human donor in a cohort sampled during active COVID-19. This chain uses TRBV6-5 with TRBJ1-1; a possible D gene is TRBD1 (6 bases). The sequencing sample was made of peripheral blood. The CDR3 region has the DNA TGTGCCACCGGGGACATACTGAACACTGAAGCTTTCTTT. Its protein product is CATGDILNTEAFF.